This TCR beta chain is from a study of cytomegalovirus exposure and HLA in healthy donors. The PCR was carried out with 60 Vbeta primers and 13 Jbeta primers. TCRdb's copy holds only in-frame clones and misses some; the assay was immunoSEQ multiplex PCR. Of roughly 110,000 clones listed, about 70% are singletons. The sequencing input was PBMCs. The sequence was obtained from a female donor in good health and CMV-seronegative.

The CDR3 DNA sequence: TGTGCCAGCAGCTTAACCGTGGGACAGGGGAGCTCCGGGGAGCTGTTTTTT. Its protein product is CASSLTVGQGSSGELFF. J is TRBJ2-2 and V is TRBV7-9; 10 positions agree with TRBD1. Germline V gene lookup returns CDR1 SEHNR and CDR2 FQNEAQ (reference sequence). There are 17 residues in the CDR3. V lost 2 bases, J lost 6 bases, and 9 bases stayed unmatched.